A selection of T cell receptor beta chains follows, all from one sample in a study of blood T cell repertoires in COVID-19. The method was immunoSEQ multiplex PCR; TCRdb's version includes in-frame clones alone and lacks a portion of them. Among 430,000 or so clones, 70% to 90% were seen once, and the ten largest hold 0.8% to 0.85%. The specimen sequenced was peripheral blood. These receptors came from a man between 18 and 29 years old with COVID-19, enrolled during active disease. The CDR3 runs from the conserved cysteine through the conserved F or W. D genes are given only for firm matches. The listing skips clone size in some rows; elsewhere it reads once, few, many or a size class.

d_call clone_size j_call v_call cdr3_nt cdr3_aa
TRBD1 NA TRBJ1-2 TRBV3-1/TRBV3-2 TGTGCCAGCAGTCGTCCGGGACAGGATAACGGCTACACCTTC CASSRPGQDNGYTF
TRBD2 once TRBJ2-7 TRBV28 TGTGCCAGCACCTATAGCGGGAACATCTACGAGCAGTACTTC CASTYSGNIYEQYF
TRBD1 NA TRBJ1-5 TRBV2 TGTGCCAGCAGAGTTGACAGGGGCAATCAGCCCCAGCATTTT CASRVDRGNQPQHF
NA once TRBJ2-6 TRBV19 TGTGCCAGTAGTATTGCGAGCTCTGGGGCCAACGTCCTGACTTTC CASSIASSGANVLTF
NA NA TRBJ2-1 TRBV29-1 TGCAGCGTTGCCACCCCTACCTCCTACAATGAGCAGTTCTTC CSVATPTSYNEQFF
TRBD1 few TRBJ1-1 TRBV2 TGTGCCAGCATACTCCGGGACAGGCAAGACGAAGCTTTCTTT CASILRDRQDEAFF
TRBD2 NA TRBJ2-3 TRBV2 TGTGCCACCACCGGTGGTAGCGGGAGGTCAGATACGCAGTATTTT CATTGGSGRSDTQYF
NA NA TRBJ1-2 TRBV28 TGTGCCAGCAGCCACAGGTATGGCTACACCTTC CASSHRYGYTF
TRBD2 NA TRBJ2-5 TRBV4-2 TGTGCCAGCAGCCAAGATGCGGGGGAGTGGGAGACCCAGTACTTC CASSQDAGEWETQYF
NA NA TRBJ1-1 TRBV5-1 TGCGCCAGCAGCACACAGACGGTGAACACTGAAGCTTTCTTT CASSTQTVNTEAFF
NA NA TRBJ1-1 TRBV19 TGTGCCAGTAGTAGAGAGGCACGATGGGAAGCTTTCTTT CASSREARWEAFF
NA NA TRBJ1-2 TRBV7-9 TGTGCCAGCAGCTTACGATCAGGGGAAGGCTACACCTTC CASSLRSGEGYTF
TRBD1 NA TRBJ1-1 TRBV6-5 TGTGCCAGCAGGGGGGACAGGAGGAGAAGCCGGACTTTCTTT CASRGDRRRSRTFF
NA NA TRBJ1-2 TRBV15 TGTGCCACCAGCAGGGAAACAGGGATGAGCTATGGCTACACCTTC CATSRETGMSYGYTF
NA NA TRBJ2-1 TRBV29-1 TGCAGCGTTGGACAGAGCTCCTACAATGAGCAGTTCTTC CSVGQSSYNEQFF
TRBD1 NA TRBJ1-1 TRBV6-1 TGTGCCAGCAGTGAGCCAGGGGGATGGACTGAAGCTTTCTTT CASSEPGGWTEAFF
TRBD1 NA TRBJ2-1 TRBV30 TGTGCCTGGAGTGGGGACAGCTACAATGAGCAGTTCTTC CAWSGDSYNEQFF
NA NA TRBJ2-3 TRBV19 TGTGCCAGTAGTATAGTAACCGGCGGCTTCACAGATACGCAGTATTTT CASSIVTGGFTDTQYF
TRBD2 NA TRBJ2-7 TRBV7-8 TGTGCCAGCAGCGCAAGACTAGCGACACCCTACGAGCAGTACTTC CASSARLATPYEQYF
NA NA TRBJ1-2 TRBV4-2 TGTGCCAGCAGCCGGGTGGACAGTAAAGATGCCTACACCTTC CASSRVDSKDAYTF
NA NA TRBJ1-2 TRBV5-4 TGTGCCAGCGTTGGAGGGGACGGACTCAACTATGGCTACACCTTC CASVGGDGLNYGYTF
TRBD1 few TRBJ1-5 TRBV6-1 TGTGCCAGCAGTGAGGACAGGGCCCAGCATTTT CASSEDRAQHF
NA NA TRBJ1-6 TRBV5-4 TGTGCCAGCAGCCTACAGAATTCACCCCTCCACTTT CASSLQNSPLHF
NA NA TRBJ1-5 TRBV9 TGTGCCAGCAGCCCAAGACAGACCCCCCAGTTGGTTAGCAATCAGCCCCAGCATTTT CASSPRQTPQLVSNQPQHF
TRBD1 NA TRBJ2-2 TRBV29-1 TGCAGCGTGGTGACAGGGGGCACCGGGGAGCTGTTTTTT CSVVTGGTGELFF
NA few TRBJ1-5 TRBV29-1 TGCAGCGTCCCTATCGGAGATAGCAATCAGCCCCAGCATTTT CSVPIGDSNQPQHF
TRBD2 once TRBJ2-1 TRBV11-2 TGTGCCAGCAGCTTACAGCGGGGGGGGAGCTCCTACAATGAGCAGTTCTTC CASSLQRGGSSYNEQFF
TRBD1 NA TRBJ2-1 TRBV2 TGTGCCAGCACCCTCCCCCGGGACAGGACAAACAATGAGCAGTTCTTC CASTLPRDRTNNEQFF
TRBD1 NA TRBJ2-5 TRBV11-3 TGTGCCAGCAGCCCCCGGGCAGGGGGCGTAGAGACCCAGTACTTC CASSPRAGGVETQYF
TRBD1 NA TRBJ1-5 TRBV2 TGTGCCAGTGGACAGGCAAATCAGCCCCAGCATTTT CASGQANQPQHF
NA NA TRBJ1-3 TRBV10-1 TGCGCCAGTTCCCAGGGGCTCTCTGGAAACACCATATATTTT CASSQGLSGNTIYF
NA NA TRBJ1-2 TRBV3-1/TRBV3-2 TGTGCCAGCAGCCATGGTACAGGGAAAGGCTACACCTTC CASSHGTGKGYTF
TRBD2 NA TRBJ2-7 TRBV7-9 TGTGCCAGCAGCGCCCACGGACTAGCGGGATACGAGCAGTACTTC CASSAHGLAGYEQYF
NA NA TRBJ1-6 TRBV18 TGTGCCAGCTCACCAGCTCAACGCAGGGGTAATTCACCCCTCCACTTT CASSPAQRRGNSPLHF
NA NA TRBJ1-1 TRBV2 TGTGCCAGCAGGCGACAGCTGAACACTGAAGCTTTCTTT CASRRQLNTEAFF
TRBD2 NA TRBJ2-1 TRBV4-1 TGCGCCAGCAGCCACAGCCTAGCGGAAAAGTACAATGAGCAGTTCTTC CASSHSLAEKYNEQFF
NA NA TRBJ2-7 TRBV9 TGTGCCAGCAGCGTTAGCGGACCCTACGAGCAGTACTTC CASSVSGPYEQYF
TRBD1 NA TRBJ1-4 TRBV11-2 TGTGCCAGCGGAGACGGGACAGCTAATGAAAAACTGTTTTTT CASGDGTANEKLFF
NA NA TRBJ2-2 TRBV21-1 TGTGCCAGCAGCAAAGTTGTCCTAGCAAGCGGAGGGGTCGGGGAGCTGTTTTTT CASSKVVLASGGVGELFF
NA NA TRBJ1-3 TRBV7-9 TGTGCCAGCAGCTCCGGACAGCAGGGAAACACCATATATTTT CASSSGQQGNTIYF
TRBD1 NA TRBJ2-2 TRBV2 TGTGCCAGCAGTAGACAGGGAGCCACCGGGGAGCTGTTTTTT CASSRQGATGELFF
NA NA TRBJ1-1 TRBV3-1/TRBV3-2 TGTGCCAGCGCCGGGGGTAGGAACACTGAAGCTTTCTTT CASAGGRNTEAFF
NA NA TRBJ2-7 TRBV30 TGTGCCTGGGACACAGGGTCGGGACGAATAGAGCAGTACTTC CAWDTGSGRIEQYF
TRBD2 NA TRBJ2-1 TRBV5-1 TGCGCCAGCAGCTTAAGCGGGAGGGACAATGAGCAGTTCTTC CASSLSGRDNEQFF
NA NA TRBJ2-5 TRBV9 TGTGCCAGCAGCTCCGGAGTGGGGGCAGTAGAGACCCAGTACTTC CASSSGVGAVETQYF
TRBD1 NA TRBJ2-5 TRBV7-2 TGTGCCAGCAGTCAAGACAGGGAAGAGACCCAGTACTTC CASSQDREETQYF
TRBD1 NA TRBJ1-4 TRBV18 TGTGCCAGCTCACCGGTAAAACAGGGGATTGGAGAAAAACTGTTTTTT CASSPVKQGIGEKLFF
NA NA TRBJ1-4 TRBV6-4 TGTGCCAGCAGTCGGACAGCTTCAACTAATGAAAAACTGTTTTTT CASSRTASTNEKLFF
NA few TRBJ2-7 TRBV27 TGTGCCAGCAGTTTCTCCACAGGGAGGGGTTCCTACGAGCAGTACTTC CASSFSTGRGSYEQYF
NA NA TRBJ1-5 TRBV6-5 TGTGCCAGCAGGACAGCCAATCAGCCCCAGCATTTT CASRTANQPQHF